This T cell receptor (beta chain) is drawn from a study of CD8 T cells in Susac syndrome. The RNA, roughly 0.5 to 1 ug, was put through reverse transcription using random hexamers. Coverage of TCR beta CDR3 amplification by immunoSEQ multiplex PCR extended to 54 Vbeta and 13 Jbeta. TCRdb fed the immunoSEQ multiplex PCR reads into MiXCR, producing one record per CDR3 protein. Of over 150,000 distinct CDR3 sequences in the sample, approximately 93% are singletons; the top ten hold approximately 0.09%. CD8+ and CD4+ T cells taken from blood had their TCR beta sequenced. Stable or active relapsing-remitting multiple sclerosis, untreated and meeting revised McDonald criteria, defined the controls. This clonotype was detected once. The antigen remains unidentified. Trimming cost V 4 bases and J 13 bases, with 17 bases left between them. The CDR3 length is 13 residues. Per germline, CDR1 SGHTA and CDR2 FQGNSA.

The study's findings and limits: Only a relatively small number of individuals were included in the TCR sequencing and HLA analysis.

The clonotype comes from a human donor with multiple sclerosis. V gene TRBV7-2 combines with J gene TRBJ2-1; unclear D gene. Sequenced material: CD4+ T cells from PBMCs. This CDR3 is CASSSNSGGPQFF. The CDR3 DNA reads TGTGCCAGCAGCTCCAACTCGGGTGGGCCTCAGTTCTTC.